This T cell receptor (beta chain) originates from a study of radiation and T cells in renal cell carcinoma. Whole-study results and caveats: From baseline, blood top tumor clonotypes peaked at 2 weeks post-radiation.

Method: immunoSEQ multiplex PCR; TCRdb's copy keeps in-frame clones and lacks some. Here the sample spans 150,000 or so clones, 88% being singletons. Described time point: baseline pretreatment blood. The treatment is: 15 Gy SBRT to primary tumor, nephrectomy 4 weeks later. For this clone: Antigen: not known.

This CDR3 is 14 amino acids long. Germline V gene lookup returns CDR1 SGHTA and CDR2 FQGNSA. V lost 1 base and J lost 5, with 9 bases in between. The sequenced sample was blood, obtained from a patient whose treatment included radiotherapy and nephrectomy. This sequence joins TRBV7-2 and TRBJ2-1; D possibly corresponds to TRBD2 (5 bases). This sequence was found in a woman in her seventies with renal cell carcinoma. The CDR3 bases are TGTGCCAGCAGCTTAGGTGGGAGTAACAATGAGCAGTTCTTC. Translation: CASSLGGSNNEQFF.